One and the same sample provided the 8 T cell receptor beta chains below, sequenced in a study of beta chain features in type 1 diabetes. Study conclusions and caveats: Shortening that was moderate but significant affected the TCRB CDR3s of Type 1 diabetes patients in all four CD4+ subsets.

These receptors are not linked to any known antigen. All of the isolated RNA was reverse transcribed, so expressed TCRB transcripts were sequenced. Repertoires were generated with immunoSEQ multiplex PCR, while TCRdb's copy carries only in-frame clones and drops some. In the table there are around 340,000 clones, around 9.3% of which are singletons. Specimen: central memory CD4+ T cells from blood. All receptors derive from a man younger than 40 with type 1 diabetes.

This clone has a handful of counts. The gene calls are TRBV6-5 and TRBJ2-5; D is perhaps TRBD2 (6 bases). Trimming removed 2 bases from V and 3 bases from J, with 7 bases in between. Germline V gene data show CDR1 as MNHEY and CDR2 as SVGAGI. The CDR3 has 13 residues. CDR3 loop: CASSYRGKETQYF. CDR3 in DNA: TGTGCCAGCAGTTACCGGGGGAAAGAGACCCAGTACTTC.

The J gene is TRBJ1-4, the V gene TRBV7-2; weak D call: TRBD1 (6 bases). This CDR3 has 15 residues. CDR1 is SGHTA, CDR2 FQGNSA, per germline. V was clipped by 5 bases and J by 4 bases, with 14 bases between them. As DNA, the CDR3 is TGTGCCAGCAGCCCGTGGGGACACAGTAATGAAAAACTGTTTTTT. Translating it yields CASSPWGHSNEKLFF.

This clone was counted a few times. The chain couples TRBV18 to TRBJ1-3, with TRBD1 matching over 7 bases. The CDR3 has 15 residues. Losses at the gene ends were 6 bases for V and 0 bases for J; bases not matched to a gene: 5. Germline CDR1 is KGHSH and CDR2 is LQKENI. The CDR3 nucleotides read TGTGCCAGCTCTGGGACAGACAACTCTGGAAACACCATATATTTT. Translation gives CASSGTDNSGNTIYF.

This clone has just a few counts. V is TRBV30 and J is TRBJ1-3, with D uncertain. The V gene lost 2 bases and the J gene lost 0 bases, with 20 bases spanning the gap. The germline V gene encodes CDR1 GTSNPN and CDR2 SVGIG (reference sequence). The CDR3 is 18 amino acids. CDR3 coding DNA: TGTGCCTGGAGTCGTCGTCCCTCCGCGGTCAACTCTGGAAACACCATATATTTT. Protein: CAWSRRPSAVNSGNTIYF. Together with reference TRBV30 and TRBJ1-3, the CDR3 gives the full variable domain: SQTIHQWPATLVQPVGSPLSLECTVEGTSNPNLYWYRQAAGRGLQLLFYSVGIGQISSEVPQNLSASRPQDRQFILSSKKLLLSDSGFYLCAWSRRPSAVNSGNTIYFGEGSWLTVV.

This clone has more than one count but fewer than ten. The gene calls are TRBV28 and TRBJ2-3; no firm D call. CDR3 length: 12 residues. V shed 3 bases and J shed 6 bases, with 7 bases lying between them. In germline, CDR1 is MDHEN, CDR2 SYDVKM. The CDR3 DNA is TGTGCCAGCAGTTTGACGAAGGATACGCAGTATTTT. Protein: CASSLTKDTQYF.

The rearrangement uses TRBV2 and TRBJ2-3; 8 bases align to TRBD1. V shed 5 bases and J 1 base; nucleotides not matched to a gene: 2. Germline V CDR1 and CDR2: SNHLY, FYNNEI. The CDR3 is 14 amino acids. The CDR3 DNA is TGTGCCAGCAGTATACAGGGGGGCACAGATACGCAGTATTTT. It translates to CASSIQGGTDTQYF.

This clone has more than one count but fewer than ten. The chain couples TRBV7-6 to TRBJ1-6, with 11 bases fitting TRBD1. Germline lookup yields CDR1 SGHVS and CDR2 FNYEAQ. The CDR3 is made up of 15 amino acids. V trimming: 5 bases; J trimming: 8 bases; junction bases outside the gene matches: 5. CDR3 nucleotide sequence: TGTGCCAGCAGCCGGAGGACAGGGGGCGATTCACCCCTCCACTTT. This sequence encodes CASSRRTGGDSPLHF. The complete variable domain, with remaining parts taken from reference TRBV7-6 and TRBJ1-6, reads GAGVSQSPRYKVTKRGQDVALRCDPISGHVSLYWYRQALGQGPEFLTYFNYEAQQDKSGLPNDRFSAERPEGSISTLTIQRTEQRDSAMYRCASSRRTGGDSPLHFGNGTRLTVT.

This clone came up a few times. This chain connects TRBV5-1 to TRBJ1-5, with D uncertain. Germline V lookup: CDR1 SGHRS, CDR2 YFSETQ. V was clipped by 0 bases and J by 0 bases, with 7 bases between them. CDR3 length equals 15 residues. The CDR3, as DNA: TGCGCCAGCAGCTTGGACAGTTATAGCAATCAGCCCCAGCATTTT. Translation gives CASSLDSYSNQPQHF.